The 30 T cell receptor beta chains in this list originate from one sample, sequenced in a study of blood T cell repertoires in COVID-19. Repertoires were generated with immunoSEQ multiplex PCR, while TCRdb's copy carries only in-frame clones and drops some. The sample has under 300,000 clones; over 80% are singletons. Sequenced input: PBMCs or T cells enriched from blood (not recorded which). Every receptor here comes from a woman aged 40 to 50 who had been exposed to COVID-19.

V usage is TRBV6-2 or TRBV6-3 and J usage is TRBJ1-5, with 7 bases lining up with TRBD1. V lost 5 bases, J lost 2 bases, and 9 bases stayed unmatched. Germline values: CDR1 MNHEY, CDR2 SVGEGT. The length of the CDR3 is 16 residues. The CDR3 nucleotides are TGTGCCAGCAGTACGCATAAGGGGGCCGGCAATCAGCCCCAGCATTTT. Protein: CASSTHKGAGNQPQHF.

This clone came up once. The chain employs TRBV15 and TRBJ1-2; 8 bases map to TRBD1. The CDR3 covers 16 residues. Germline loops: CDR1 LNHNV, CDR2 YYDKDF (reference sequence). J was trimmed by 4 bases and V by 0 bases; bases with no gene match: 7. CDR3 loop: CATSREPPTGAYGYTF. Here the CDR3 DNA reads TGTGCCACCAGCAGAGAGCCCCCGACAGGGGCCTATGGCTACACCTTC.

The rearrangement joins TRBV5-4 to TRBJ2-3; 7 bases agree with TRBD2. The V gene end was trimmed by 0 bases and the J gene end by 5 bases; junction bases not matched to a gene: 6. The CDR3 covers 15 residues. Germline CDR1 is SGHNT and CDR2 is YYREEE (reference sequence). CDR3: CASSLAGGFGDTQYF. Written as DNA, the CDR3 is TGTGCCAGCAGCTTGGCGGGGGGTTTCGGAGATACGCAGTATTTT.

This chain uses TRBV4-3 with TRBJ2-5; 7 nucleotides line up with TRBD2. Germline CDR1 and CDR2: LGHNA and YSLEER. CDR3 length: 14 residues. After removal of 1 base from V and 7 bases from J, the junction contained 6 bases not matched to a gene. The CDR3 reads CASSQVLTGGTQYF. The CDR3 DNA is TGCGCCAGCAGCCAAGTTCTAACGGGGGGGACCCAGTACTTC.

This clone was recorded once. The rearrangement uses TRBV28 and TRBJ2-7; unclear D gene. The germline V gene encodes CDR1 MDHEN and CDR2 SYDVKM. This CDR3 contains 13 residues. Trimming pared 4 bases from V and 2 bases from J, leaving 9 bases between. CDR3: CASSWSPAYEQYF. The DNA for the CDR3 is TGTGCCAGCAGTTGGAGCCCAGCCTACGAGCAGTACTTC.

This chain links TRBV30 with TRBJ2-3, with D perhaps matching TRBD2 (6 bases). Looked up from germline, CDR1 is GTSNPN and CDR2 is SVGIG (reference sequence). The CDR3 extends over 14 amino acids. Trimming took 8 bases from V and 4 from J, leaving 19 bases between them. CDR3 loop: CAQGESPGADTQYF. For the CDR3, the DNA is TGTGCCCAAGGGGAGTCCCCGGGGGCAGATACGCAGTATTTT.

The V gene is TRBV28, the J gene TRBJ1-6; no definite D call. Germline CDR1 MDHEN, CDR2 SYDVKM. V lost 7 bases to trimming and J lost 7 bases, with 5 bases between them. CDR3 size: 11 residues. The CDR3 DNA reads TGTGCCAGCAACGGGAATTCACCCCTCCACTTT. Translated: CASNGNSPLHF. Complete variable domain (other parts from reference TRBV28 and TRBJ1-6): DVKVTQSSRYLVKRTGEKVFLECVQDMDHENMFWYRQDPGLGLRLIYFSYDVKMKEKGDIPEGYSVSREKKERFSLILESASTNQTSMYLCASNGNSPLHFGNGTRLTVT.

V and J are TRBV11-1 and TRBJ2-1; tentatively, D is TRBD1 (6 bases). The V gene's germline CDR1 is SGHAT and CDR2 FQDESV (reference sequence). The length of the CDR3 is 12 residues. The ends were cut back, 6 bases at V and 8 bases at J, with 11 bases in the middle. The CDR3 sequence: CASSANRDEQFF. CDR3 DNA sequence: TGTGCCAGCAGTGCAAACAGGGATGAGCAGTTCTTC. Together with reference TRBV11-1 and TRBJ2-1, the CDR3 gives the full variable domain: EAEVAQSPRYKITEKSQAVAFWCDPISGHATLYWYRQILGQGPELLVQFQDESVVDDSQLPKDRFSAERLKGVDSTLKIQPAELGDSAMYLCASSANRDEQFFGPGTRLTVL.

This chain uses TRBV5-5 with TRBJ2-3, with TRBD2 identical over 10 bases. Germline V gives CDR1 SGHKS, CDR2 YYEKEE (reference sequence). Germline trimming cut 2 bases from V and 2 bases from J; bases unmatched to any gene: 2. The CDR3 runs to 15 residues. As DNA, the CDR3 is TGTGCCAGCAGCTTACTAGCGGGATACACAGATACGCAGTATTTT. Residues: CASSLLAGYTDTQYF.

The genes are TRBV25-1 and TRBJ2-4, with a tentative D call TRBD1 (5 bases). Trimming cost V 1 base and J 8 bases, with 15 bases left between them. Germline V CDR1 and CDR2: MGHDK, SYGVNS. The CDR3 has 15 residues. CDR3 in amino acids: CASSESRLTGDIQYF. In nucleotides, the CDR3 is TGTGCCAGCAGTGAATCCCGGTTAACAGGAGACATTCAGTACTTC.

The chain combines TRBV27 with TRBJ2-1; 11 nucleotides line up with TRBD2. Unmatched junction bases numbered 6, after V lost 6 bases and J lost 5 bases. CDR3 length equals 15 residues. Germline V gives CDR1 MNHEY, CDR2 SMNVEV (reference sequence). The CDR3 DNA reads as TGTGCCAGCAGCCGAGGGACTAGCGGAAACAATGAGCAGTTCTTC. Its translation is CASSRGTSGNNEQFF.

The J gene is TRBJ2-7, the V gene TRBV11-2; TRBD2 is a possible D gene (6 bases). The CDR3 has 13 residues. CDR1 is SGHAT, CDR2 FQNNGV, per germline. The V and J ends lost 1 base and 6 bases respectively, with 10 bases between them. CDR3 sequence reads: CASSLAAGIEQYV. CDR3 DNA: TGTGCCAGCAGCTTAGCAGCGGGTATCGAGCAGTACGTC.

This clone showed up just a few times. The gene calls are TRBV19 and TRBJ2-5; 8 positions agree with TRBD1. This CDR3 has 14 residues. Germline CDR1 reads LNHDA; CDR2 reads SQIVND (reference sequence). The junction had 6 bases not matched to a gene; V was cut back by 5 bases and J by 4 bases. The CDR3 nucleotides are TGTGCCAGTAGTCTCGGACAGGGTTTAGAGACCCAGTACTTC. This encodes CASSLGQGLETQYF.

The chain joins TRBV7-3 to TRBJ1-1; TRBD1 agrees at 7 bases. CDR3 length equals 13 residues. Germline trimming cut 5 bases from V and 3 bases from J; bases unmatched to any gene: 3. Per germline, CDR1 SGHTA and CDR2 FQGTGA. The CDR3 sequence: CASSPDRDTEAFF. The CDR3 DNA sequence: TGTGCCAGCAGCCCAGACAGGGACACTGAAGCTTTCTTT.

The chain links TRBV6-2 or TRBV6-3 to TRBJ2-7; TRBD1 matches 7 bases. V trimming: 0 bases; J trimming: 5 bases; junction bases outside the gene matches: 10. The CDR3 is made up of 16 amino acids. Germline values: CDR1 MNHEY, CDR2 SVGEGT. For the CDR3, the DNA is TGTGCCAGCAGTTACTCACGGGACAGCTCCCAGAACGAGCAGTACTTC. Protein: CASSYSRDSSQNEQYF.

This sequence joins TRBV14 and TRBJ2-2; D may be TRBD2 (5 bases). The germline V and J ends were trimmed by 1 base and 0 bases, with 9 bases remaining between them. The length of the CDR3 is 16 residues. Germline CDR1 reads SGHDN; CDR2 reads FVKESK. CDR3 amino acids: CASSQARAANTGELFF. The CDR3 nucleotides read TGTGCCAGCAGCCAAGCGAGGGCAGCGAACACCGGGGAGCTGTTTTTT.

This chain uses TRBV7-6 with TRBJ2-1; 7 bases fit TRBD1. J lost 8 bases, V lost 8 bases, and 9 bases had no gene match. CDR1 SGHVS and CDR2 FNYEAQ come from the germline V gene. This CDR3 is 13 amino acids long. The CDR3 region has the DNA TGTGCCAGCCGCGAGGGGGCGACGGATGAGCAGTTCTTC. It codes for CASREGATDEQFF.

V and J are TRBV5-5 and TRBJ2-3; no firm D call. V was shortened by 4 bases and J by 1 base, with 10 bases between the two germline ends. This CDR3 comprises 14 residues. The germline V gene encodes CDR1 SGHKS and CDR2 YYEKEE (reference sequence). As DNA, the CDR3 is TGTGCCAGCAGCCAAGAGCCTCGCACAGATACGCAGTATTTT. Protein: CASSQEPRTDTQYF.

This clone was counted between two and nine times. The chain is built from TRBV2 and TRBJ2-1, with 14 bases identical to TRBD2. There are 15 residues in the CDR3. Germline values: CDR1 SNHLY, CDR2 FYNNEI. With 8 bases clipped from V and 6 bases from J, the junction kept 6 bases outside the gene matches. The CDR3 DNA is TGTGCCAGCGGACGACTAGCGGGAGGGCCCAATGAGCAGTTCTTC. Amino acids: CASGRLAGGPNEQFF.

The J gene is TRBJ2-5, the V gene TRBV20-1; unclear D gene. V dropped 4 bases and J dropped 4 bases, with 7 bases sitting between them. Germline-derived CDR1 and CDR2 are DFQATT and SNEGSKA (reference sequence). The CDR3 extends over 11 amino acids. DNA for the CDR3: TGCAGTGCTAATCGCGGAGAGACCCAGTACTTC. It specifies CSANRGETQYF.

The rearrangement uses TRBV7-9 and TRBJ1-5; D unresolved. The V and J ends lost 4 bases and 3 bases respectively, with 7 bases between them. The CDR3 contains 13 residues. Germline V gene sequence: CDR1 SEHNR, CDR2 FQNEAQ (reference sequence). The CDR3 nucleotides are TGTGCCAGCAGCTCCGAGCACAATCAGCCCCAGCATTTT. Protein product: CASSSEHNQPQHF.

The V call is TRBV2, the J call TRBJ1-2; D uncertain. The germline V gene encodes CDR1 SNHLY and CDR2 FYNNEI. V was pared by 5 bases and J by 4 bases, with 26 bases between. This CDR3 has 18 amino acids. The CDR3 sequence is CASSRDQNMRYSGYGYTF. The CDR3 nucleotides read TGTGCCAGCAGTCGGGATCAGAATATGAGGTATTCGGGCTATGGCTACACCTTC.

The chain combines TRBV5-6 with TRBJ1-4, with 7 bases that match TRBD1. In germline, CDR1 is SGHDT, CDR2 YYEEEE. CDR3 length equals 16 residues. V gave up 1 base and J gave up 0 bases; unmatched junction bases: 3. CDR3 in DNA: TGTGCCAGCAGCTTGACAGGGGAGTCAACTAATGAAAAACTGTTTTTT. This encodes CASSLTGESTNEKLFF. Variable domain in full (rest from reference TRBV5-6 and TRBJ1-4): DAGVTQSPTHLIKTRGQQVTLRCSPKSGHDTVSWYQQALGQGPQFIFQYYEEEERQRGNFPDRFSGHQFPNYSSELNVNALLLGDSALYLCASSLTGESTNEKLFFGSGTQLSVL.

This chain links TRBV5-1 with TRBJ2-1; maybe TRBD2 (6 bases). The CDR3 has 15 residues. V lost 6 bases and J lost 4, with 17 bases in between. Germline CDR1 and CDR2: SGHRS and YFSETQ. Here the CDR3 reads CASTVGGVEYNEQFF. The CDR3 DNA reads TGCGCCAGCACCGTAGGAGGGGTGGAGTACAATGAGCAGTTCTTC.

This clone appeared a few times. V usage is TRBV7-7 and J usage is TRBJ2-7; 8 bases are a match to TRBD1. The V gene's germline CDR1 is SSHAT and CDR2 FNYEAQ (reference sequence). CDR3 length: 14 residues. V shed 5 bases, J shed 6 bases, and the junction held 9 bases outside the gene matches. The CDR3 DNA reads TGTGCCAGCAGCCCGGTGACAGGGGAGTCCGAGCAGTACTTC. It encodes CASSPVTGESEQYF.

The V and J genes are TRBV14 and TRBJ1-1, with a possible D match to TRBD1 (6 bases). The CDR3 is made up of 14 amino acids. The germline V gene has CDR1 SGHDN and CDR2 FVKESK. Trimming took off 4 bases at V and 6 bases at J, with 15 bases between the two ends. In DNA, the CDR3 is TGTGCCAGCAGCCTCACAGGGTTCGTTGCTGAAGCTTTCTTT. Encoded protein: CASSLTGFVAEAFF. Based on the CDR3 plus reference TRBV14 and TRBJ1-1, the full variable domain is EAGVTQFPSHSVIEKGQTVTLRCDPISGHDNLYWYRRVMGKEIKFLLHFVKESKQDESGMPNNRFLAERTGGTYSTLKVQPAELEDSGVYFCASSLTGFVAEAFFGQGTRLTVV.

The chain employs TRBV11-3 and TRBJ2-3, with D possibly matching TRBD2 (7 bases). Per the germline V gene, CDR1 is SGHNT and CDR2 is YENEEA. This CDR3 is 17 amino acids long. Trimming took off 4 bases at V and 6 bases at J, with 23 bases between the two ends. The CDR3 reads CASSSPRAGEGGDTQYF. DNA for the CDR3: TGTGCCAGCAGCTCACCCCGGGCGGGGGAGGGGGGGGATACGCAGTATTTT. Full variable domain (rest looked up from reference TRBV11-3 and TRBJ2-3): EAGVVQSPRYKIIEKKQPVAFWCNPISGHNTLYWYLQNLGQGPELLIRYENEEAVDDSQLPKDRFSAERLKGVDSTLKIQPAELGDSAVYLCASSSPRAGEGGDTQYFGPGTRLTVL.

This rearrangement joins TRBV27 to TRBJ2-2, with TRBD2 matching over 14 bases. Germline V gives CDR1 MNHEY, CDR2 SMNVEV (reference sequence). The CDR3 length is 16 residues. The junction had 4 bases not matched to a gene; V was cut back by 6 bases and J by 4 bases. CDR3 amino acids: CASRGTSGSRTGELFF. The CDR3 nucleotides read TGTGCCAGCAGGGGGACTAGCGGGAGTCGCACCGGGGAGCTGTTTTTT.

The chain joins TRBV12-3 or TRBV12-4 to TRBJ1-1; D is ambiguous. V dropped 6 bases and J dropped 5 bases, with 13 bases sitting between them. The CDR3 totals 13 residues. The CDR3 DNA sequence: TGTGCCAGCAGCGGGAAGGGCCGGACTGAAGCTTTCTTT. Translated, it gives CASSGKGRTEAFF.

J is TRBJ1-2 and V is TRBV29-1; maybe TRBD1 (6 bases). The CDR3 extends over 11 amino acids. Trimming stripped 7 bases from V and 7 bases from J, with 13 bases between. Germline loops: CDR1 SQVTM, CDR2 ANQGSEA. This CDR3 reads CSAGTRTGYTF. The CDR3 DNA reads TGCAGCGCCGGGACAAGAACTGGCTACACCTTC. The complete variable domain, with remaining parts taken from reference TRBV29-1 and TRBJ1-2, reads SAVISQKPSRDICQRGTSLTIQCQVDSQVTMMFWYRQQPGQSLTLIATANQGSEATYESGFVIDKFPISRPNLTFSTLTVSNMSPEDSSIYLCSAGTRTGYTFGSGTRLTVV.